This T cell receptor beta chain was sequenced in a study of CD8+CD57+ T cells in acquired aplastic anemia. Individuals selected for sequencing had exhibited CD8+CD57+ cell expansion on flow cytometry. Genomic DNA constituted the template upon which TCR beta VDJ and CDR3 profiling was performed. TCRdb used MiXCR to reprocess the reads, holding one entry per CDR3 protein. The sample carries about 180,000 distinct CDR3 sequences, almost 50% recorded once. The CDR3 has 16 amino acids. J was trimmed by 5 bases and V by 6 bases; bases with no gene match: 5. This TCR came from a human donor with aplastic anemia. The sample taken for sequencing was sorted CD4+, CD8+, or CD8+CD57+ T cells (not recorded which) from PBMCs. V gene TRBV12-3 or TRBV12-4 combines with J gene TRBJ2-3; 16 nucleotides align to TRBD2. In nucleotides, the CDR3 is TGTGCCAGCAGAGGGACTAGCGGGGGGGGTAGAGATACGCAGTATTTT. Its protein product is CASRGTSGGGRDTQYF.